This is a list of T cell receptor beta chains from one sample in a study of spatial heterogeneity in lung cancer. In TCRdb, the 5' RACE reads were re-called with MiXCR into one record per CDR3 protein. The table includes over 3,000 distinct CDR3 sequences, approximately 8% detected once. Material: lung tumor tissue, obtained at surgery. Receptors originate from a male donor with early-stage non-small cell lung cancer. Both conserved end residues are part of each CDR3.

CDR3: CASRAGAGGQPQHF
V: TRBV2
J: TRBJ1-5

CDR3: CSARDWRGGGETQYF
V: TRBV20-1
J: TRBJ2-5

CDR3: CSARQGANTEAFF
V: TRBV20-1
J: TRBJ1-1

CDR3: CASSYGRATDTQYF
V: TRBV6-2/TRBV6-3
J: TRBJ2-3

CDR3: CASSEDAQSFRSPLHF
V: TRBV6-1
J: TRBJ1-6

CDR3: CASSWQDRGHGYTF
V: TRBV6-5
J: TRBJ1-2

CDR3: CSARDDGELFF
V: TRBV20-1
J: TRBJ2-2

CDR3: CASSQPRDGRTGELFF
V: TRBV5-1
J: TRBJ2-2

CDR3: CASSSPHRDRRNTEAFF
V: TRBV7-9
J: TRBJ1-1

CDR3: CASSYSTEKLFF
V: TRBV6-6
J: TRBJ1-4

CDR3: CATSRSKGTGELFF
V: TRBV15
J: TRBJ2-2

CDR3: CASSPAGQGSGELFF
V: TRBV19
J: TRBJ2-2

CDR3: CASSPQRFTEAFF
V: TRBV10-2
J: TRBJ1-1

CDR3: CASKNIAGVYEQYF
V: TRBV6-6
J: TRBJ2-7

CDR3: CASSLGGGISYTDTQYF
V: TRBV7-9
J: TRBJ2-3

CDR3: CSARDLGYGYTF
V: TRBV20-1
J: TRBJ1-2

CDR3: CASTVGYNEQFF
V: TRBV5-8
J: TRBJ2-1

CDR3: CASSLSRDPSYGYTF
V: TRBV5-1
J: TRBJ1-2

CDR3: CSARVGTLFNEQFF
V: TRBV20-1
J: TRBJ2-1

CDR3: CASSLGTFGEQFF
V: TRBV5-1
J: TRBJ2-1

CDR3: CASSYSFVGGAKNIQYF
V: TRBV6-2/TRBV6-3
J: TRBJ2-4

CDR3: CSARDRNGNNYGYTF
V: TRBV20-1
J: TRBJ1-2

CDR3: CASKRGLNQPQHF
V: TRBV6-2/TRBV6-3
J: TRBJ1-5

CDR3: CSARDQGTDGYTF
V: TRBV20-1
J: TRBJ1-2

CDR3: CASSGPAQETQYF
V: TRBV28
J: TRBJ2-5

CDR3: CSARVSSPGSYNEQFF
V: TRBV20-1
J: TRBJ2-1

CDR3: CATSGGDTQYF
V: TRBV24-1
J: TRBJ2-3

CDR3: CASSVVTGLSGYTF
V: TRBV2
J: TRBJ1-2

CDR3: CASSQGWITEAFF
V: TRBV14
J: TRBJ1-1

CDR3: CSVPLAGGQETQYF
V: TRBV29-1
J: TRBJ2-5

CDR3: CATRRERDGLSNEQFF
V: TRBV7-8
J: TRBJ2-1

CDR3: CAWSAGGYYTEAFF
V: TRBV30
J: TRBJ1-1

CDR3: CASSRTGVYEQYF
V: TRBV12-3/TRBV12-4
J: TRBJ2-7

CDR3: CVSSKGSGQIQETQYF
V: TRBV7-6
J: TRBJ2-5

CDR3: CSAWTSGRRNEQFF
V: TRBV29-1
J: TRBJ2-1

CDR3: CASRPFHDSGRTGELFF
V: TRBV19
J: TRBJ2-2

CDR3: CASSLGSTGNQPQHF
V: TRBV7-9
J: TRBJ1-5

CDR3: CARTPGTQYF
V: TRBV28
J: TRBJ2-5

CDR3: CASSLLAGGWQPQHF
V: TRBV7-2
J: TRBJ1-5

CDR3: CASSPAGGVTEAFF
V: TRBV7-3
J: TRBJ1-1

CDR3: CASSQGKTYSNQPQHF
V: TRBV4-1
J: TRBJ1-5

CDR3: CASSLGEPQHF
V: TRBV11-1
J: TRBJ1-5

CDR3: CASRLSGRAGEQFF
V: TRBV28
J: TRBJ2-1

CDR3: CASSPRFLAGATTGELFF
V: TRBV18
J: TRBJ2-2

CDR3: CASSPGQYQETQYF
V: TRBV27
J: TRBJ2-5

CDR3: CATSRRGSGQPQHF
V: TRBV15
J: TRBJ1-5

CDR3: CASRGGTYEQYF
V: TRBV19
J: TRBJ2-7

CDR3: CASRPQGRGLNYGYTF
V: TRBV27
J: TRBJ1-2

CDR3: CARTGGSSGNTIYF
V: TRBV2
J: TRBJ1-3

CDR3: CASSKTGGGQPQHF
V: TRBV6-6
J: TRBJ1-5

CDR3: CASSSDRSRREQYF
V: TRBV5-1
J: TRBJ2-7

CDR3: CASSRATSTEQFF
V: TRBV5-1
J: TRBJ2-1

CDR3: CASSPGTSGIQYF
V: TRBV4-3
J: TRBJ2-4

CDR3: CASSREVGRSYEQYF
V: TRBV19
J: TRBJ2-7

CDR3: CASSNREFSYEQYF
V: TRBV28
J: TRBJ2-7

CDR3: CSARDLYGQGGGNTEAFF
V: TRBV20-1
J: TRBJ1-1